This T cell receptor (beta chain) was found in a study of T cell responses to AZD1222 COVID-19 vaccine. General study findings and limits: Across the whole spike, CD4 TCRs peaked at regions 160-218 and 743-854. Sampled repertoires all dated from after the peak T cell response. Just five to seven people given AZD1222 tested seropositive at baseline.

This table comes from immunoSEQ multiplex PCR, and its TCRdb copy is limited to in-frame clones, with some not included. The data hold about 53,000 clones, with roughly 83% observed a single time. CDR1 and CDR2 (germline): GTSNPN, SVGIG (reference sequence). J gave up 7 bases and V 4 bases, and 8 bases lay outside the gene matches. The CDR3 extends over 14 amino acids. This clone was seen only once. Antigen unknown. Sequenced material: peripheral blood, taken on day 0 of AZD1222 vaccination. The chain joins TRBV30 to TRBJ1-2, with TRBD1 identical over 11 bases. The clonotype comes from an adult in good health. CDR3: CAWKRDRGVPGYTF. The CDR3 bases are TGTGCCTGGAAAAGGGACAGGGGGGTTCCTGGCTACACCTTC. The entire variable domain, with the rest obtained from reference TRBV30 and TRBJ1-2, is as follows: SQTIHQWPATLVQPVGSPLSLECTVEGTSNPNLYWYRQAAGRGLQLLFYSVGIGQISSEVPQNLSASRPQDRQFILSSKKLLLSDSGFYLCAWKRDRGVPGYTFGSGTRLTVV.